This is a list of T cell receptor beta chains from one sample in a study of T cell responses to AZD1222 COVID-19 vaccine. Sequencing used immunoSEQ multiplex PCR; TCRdb keeps in-frame clones, though not all of them. The sample has about 150,000 clones, more than 85% seen once. Sequences were derived from peripheral blood, sampled on day 0 of AZD1222 vaccination. These receptors all stem from an adult in good health. Each CDR3 is given with its conserved first and last residue. The D gene is left open where the match is weak. Clone size, where shown, is once, few, many, or a class for clones that have expanded.

few	TRBV6-6	NA	TRBJ1-1	CASSLTGRSGAFF	TGTGCCAGCAGCCTAACAGGGCGGTCGGGAGCTTTCTTT
NA	TRBV4-3	NA	TRBJ1-1	CASSQAWKGLNTEAFF	TGCGCCAGCAGCCAAGCTTGGAAGGGGTTGAACACTGAAGCTTTCTTT
NA	TRBV7-2	TRBD2	TRBJ2-7	CASSRWLAGDEQYF	TGTGCCAGCAGCCGGTGGCTAGCGGGCGACGAGCAGTACTTC
NA	TRBV5-4	TRBD1	TRBJ1-6	CASSFGGQGNSPLHF	TGTGCCAGCAGCTTCGGTGGACAGGGGAATTCACCCCTCCACTTT
NA	TRBV7-9	TRBD2	TRBJ2-7	CASSSPGLAGQTF	TGTGCCAGCAGCTCCCCGGGACTAGCGGGACAGACCTTC
NA	TRBV12-3/TRBV12-4	NA	TRBJ1-1	CASTTLETGAFF	TGTGCCAGCACCACCCTGGAAACGGGAGCTTTCTTT
few	TRBV6-2/TRBV6-3	TRBD1	TRBJ1-3	CASSYSDREPGNTIYF	TGTGCCAGCAGTTACTCGGACAGGGAGCCTGGAAACACCATATATTTT
NA	TRBV3-1/TRBV3-2	NA	TRBJ2-7	CASSQETYEQYF	TGTGCCAGCAGCCAAGAAACCTACGAGCAGTACTTC
NA	TRBV18	TRBD2	TRBJ2-5	CASSQGLVLETQYF	TGTGCCAGCTCCCAGGGACTAGTTCTAGAGACCCAGTACTTC
NA	TRBV30	NA	TRBJ1-2	CAWTLGGNSNYGYTF	TGTGCCTGGACCCTGGGGGGCAATTCTAACTATGGCTACACCTTC
NA	TRBV12-3/TRBV12-4	NA	TRBJ1-6	CASSFRAASPLHF	TGTGCCAGCAGTTTCAGGGCGGCGTCACCCCTCCACTTT
NA	TRBV7-2	TRBD1	TRBJ1-6	CASSGSQGFYNSPLHF	TGTGCCAGCAGCGGATCACAGGGGTTCTATAATTCACCCCTCCACTTT
NA	TRBV7-2	NA	TRBJ2-7	CASSLAPDFSYEQYF	TGTGCCAGCAGCTTGGCCCCGGACTTCTCCTACGAGCAGTACTTC
NA	TRBV18	TRBD1	TRBJ1-1	CASSSRDRGTEAFF	TGTGCCAGCTCAAGTCGGGACAGGGGCACTGAAGCTTTCTTT
NA	TRBV28	NA	TRBJ2-7	CASSSGNEQYF	TGTGCCAGCAGTTCGGGGAACGAGCAGTACTTC
NA	TRBV19	TRBD1	TRBJ2-1	CASRSGQGANEQFF	TGTGCCAGTAGATCGGGACAGGGGGCAAATGAGCAGTTCTTC
NA	TRBV20-1	NA	TRBJ1-2	CSASARHGSYTF	TGCAGTGCTAGTGCACGGCACGGTAGCTACACCTTC
NA	TRBV27	NA	TRBJ2-2	CASSSAAAGTGELFF	TGTGCCAGCAGTTCGGCGGCAGCGGGCACCGGGGAGCTGTTTTTT
NA	TRBV5-5	NA	TRBJ1-2	CAAGDQAYGYTF	TGTGCCGCGGGGGACCAAGCCTATGGCTACACCTTC
NA	TRBV7-9	NA	TRBJ1-2	CASSADRRLGGYTF	TGTGCCAGCAGCGCCGACAGGCGCCTTGGAGGCTACACCTTC
NA	TRBV6-5	NA	TRBJ2-7	CASTGTGSYEQYF	TGTGCCAGCACGGGGACTGGGAGCTACGAGCAGTACTTC
NA	TRBV30	NA	TRBJ1-5	CAWSVSDRRNQPQHF	TGTGCCTGGAGTGTAAGTGACAGGAGAAATCAGCCCCAGCATTTT
NA	TRBV3-1/TRBV3-2	NA	TRBJ2-4	CASSQGYRVVNIQYF	TGTGCCAGCAGCCAAGGTTATAGGGTGGTGAACATTCAGTACTTC
NA	TRBV7-3	NA	TRBJ1-2	CASSSAGRGGYTF	TGTGCCAGCAGCTCCGCGGGTCGCGGCGGCTACACCTTC
NA	TRBV29-1	NA	TRBJ2-3	CSVERDLASTDTQYF	TGCAGCGTTGAACGGGACTTAGCTAGCACAGATACGCAGTATTTT
NA	TRBV7-8	NA	TRBJ1-3	CASSLLRGSGNTIYF	TGTGCCAGCAGTTTACTACGGGGATCTGGAAACACCATATATTTT
NA	TRBV7-2	TRBD2	TRBJ2-7	CASSLEGLAGGEQYF	TGTGCCAGCAGCTTAGAGGGACTAGCGGGGGGCGAGCAGTACTTC
NA	TRBV6-5	NA	TRBJ1-2	CASSFLATGSYGYTF	TGTGCCAGCAGTTTTTTGGCGACAGGCTCCTATGGCTACACCTTC
NA	TRBV7-7	NA	TRBJ2-3	CASSLGHSTDTQYF	TGTGCCAGCAGCTTAGGCCATAGCACAGATACGCAGTATTTT
NA	TRBV5-1	NA	TRBJ2-1	CASSGTREYNEQFF	TGCGCCAGCAGCGGTACTAGAGAATACAATGAGCAGTTCTTC
NA	TRBV6-5	NA	TRBJ1-4	CASSYSGQTTPLFF	TGTGCCAGCAGTTACTCCGGACAGACTACACCTCTGTTTTTT
NA	TRBV18	TRBD1	TRBJ2-1	CASSPGTGLDEQFF	TGTGCCAGCTCACCAGGGACAGGGTTGGATGAGCAGTTCTTC
NA	TRBV9	TRBD1	TRBJ1-1	CASSERDRRRNTEAFF	TGTGCCAGCAGCGAACGGGACAGAAGAAGGAACACTGAAGCTTTCTTT
NA	TRBV30	NA	TRBJ2-5	CAWSGQAGETQYF	TGTGCCTGGAGTGGACAGGCGGGGGAGACCCAGTACTTC
NA	TRBV10-3	NA	TRBJ1-3	CAISKTTDSSGNTIYF	TGTGCCATCAGTAAGACAACTGATTCTTCTGGAAACACCATATATTTT